The clone carrying this TCR beta chain came up a few times. The data were obtained in a study of response to subunit inactivated influenza vaccine. TCRdb used MiXCR to reprocess the RT-PCR reads, holding one entry per CDR3 protein. The repertoire holds roughly 500,000 distinct CDR3 sequences, with roughly a quarter as singletons. The same sample was also used in a study of T cells expressing NK-cell markers. This second study notes: For TCR beta, cDNA was produced by 5'RACE template switching with UMIs. Sorted T-cell subsets CD3+CD56+NKG2C+, CD3+CD56+NKG2C- and CD3+CD56-NKG2C+ were TCR beta-sequenced. Of CD8+ T cells, 1.0-7.0% belonged to dominant NKG2C+ clonotypes in several donors. The CD3+CD56-NKG2C+ fraction was also led by these clonotypes in several donors.

Sequences were derived from CD4+ T cells sorted from PBMCs, sampled approximately 12 days after vaccination. The sequence derives from a middle-aged man who received an inactivated influenza vaccine.

The CDR3 DNA reads TGTGCCAGCAGCTTGGCACGGGCTGGAAACACCATATATTTT. It translates to CASSLARAGNTIYF. The chain employs TRBV7-9 and TRBJ1-3; D is unclear. Germline CDR1 and CDR2: SEHNR and FQNEAQ (reference sequence). The CDR3 runs 14 residues. Trimming stripped 3 bases from V and 2 bases from J, with 8 bases between.